This TCR beta chain was profiled in a study of cytomegalovirus exposure and HLA in healthy donors. PCR amplification relied on 60 Vbeta primers (plus 13 Jbeta primers). TCRdb keeps only in-frame clones here, not all; method: immunoSEQ multiplex PCR. The sample contains about 120,000 clones, 65% to 90% of which appear only once. The CDR3 runs 15 residues. Trimming pared 4 bases from V and 1 base from J, leaving 14 bases between. Germline values: CDR1 SGHTS, CDR2 YDEGEE. The receptor comes from a woman in her thirties or forties in good health and CMV-seronegative. The V call is TRBV5-8, the J call TRBJ1-1, with D perhaps matching TRBD1 (5 bases). Input material: PBMCs. CDR3 bases: TGTGCCAGCAGCGGGGGATGGCGGGGGAACACTGAAGCTTTCTTT. Translation gives CASSGGWRGNTEAFF. Full variable domain (rest looked up from reference TRBV5-8 and TRBJ1-1): EAGVTQSPTHLIKTRGQQATLRCSPISGHTSVYWYQQALGLGLQFLLWYDEGEERNRGNFPPRFSGRQFPNYSSELNVNALELEDSALYLCASSGGWRGNTEAFFGQGTRLTVV.